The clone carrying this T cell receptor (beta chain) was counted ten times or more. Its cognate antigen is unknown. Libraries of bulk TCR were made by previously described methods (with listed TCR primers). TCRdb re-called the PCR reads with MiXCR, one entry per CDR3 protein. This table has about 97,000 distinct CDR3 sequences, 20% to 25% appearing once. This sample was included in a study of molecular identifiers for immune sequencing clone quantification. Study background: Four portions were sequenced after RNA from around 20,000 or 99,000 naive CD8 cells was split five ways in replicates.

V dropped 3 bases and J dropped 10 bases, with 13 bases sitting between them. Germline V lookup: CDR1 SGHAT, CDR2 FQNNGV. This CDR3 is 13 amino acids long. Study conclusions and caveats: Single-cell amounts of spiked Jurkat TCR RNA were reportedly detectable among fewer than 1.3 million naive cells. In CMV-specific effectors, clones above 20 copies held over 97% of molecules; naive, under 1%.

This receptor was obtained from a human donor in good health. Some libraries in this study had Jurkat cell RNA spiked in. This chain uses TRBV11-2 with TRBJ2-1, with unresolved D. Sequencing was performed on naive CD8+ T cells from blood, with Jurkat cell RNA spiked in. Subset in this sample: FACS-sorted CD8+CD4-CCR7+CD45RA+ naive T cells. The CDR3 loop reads CASSLSGPMEQFF. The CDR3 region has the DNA TGTGCCAGCAGCTTGAGTGGGCCTATGGAGCAGTTCTTC.